A single TCR beta chain is shown here with its context. This clonotype has ten or more counts. The antigen it recognizes is unknown. The sample holds no much larger clone one base away, and base qualities are not on file. This entry belongs to a study of neurological immune-mediated disorders (dated by TCRdb to about 2019). Broadly, across the study: Of the roughly 34 multiple sclerosis patients, some 30 had relapsing-remitting MS and 3 had secondary progressive MS. Peripheral blood TCR-beta repertoires from patients with HTLV-I-associated myelopathy (HAM/TSP), patients with multiple sclerosis, and healthy controls were compared in the study using UMI-based sequencing. The approximately 100 TCR-beta libraries included longitudinal samples, technical triplicates and paired sorted CD4+ and CD8+ T-cell subsets alongside PBMC samples. The cohort included some 68 subjects: about 14 with HAM/TSP, some 35 with multiple sclerosis, and 20 or so healthy controls. Beyond this particular receptor, the publication reports: In phylogenetic analysis, the repertoires of 18 of 34 MS patients grouped into a cluster of related CDR3 sequences, which suggests a possible signature at the repertoire level. Expanded clones from different subjects shared no identical CDR3 amino acid sequences, which suggests that TCR-beta repertoires were private in all groups. The highest TCR clonal expansion was observed in HAM/TSP patients, whereas the lowest was observed in MS patients, even when compared with healthy controls. No clinical or MRI features were associated with the MS cluster, and the authors said that larger cohorts are needed.

In the germline V gene, CDR1 corresponds to SGHVS and CDR2 to FQNEAQ. Reading from cysteine to phenylalanine, the CDR3 counts 17 amino acids. Of all the DNA, just the CDR3 is kept, 51 bases in frame from base 1. V loses 5 bases, J loses 0 bases, and the germline ends lie 17 bases apart. cDNA was synthesized by template-switch 5'RACE using a primer carrying a 10-nucleotide random unique molecular identifier by which each TCR transcript was tagged. Every sequencing run covered 15-18 subjects and yielded more than 160 million TCR-beta sequences. Total RNA was extracted with the RNeasy kit. Using the KAPA Real-time Library Amplification kit, TCR-beta VDJ regions were amplified with primers for the TCR constant region and the 5'RACE anchor. Sample indexes and Illumina adaptors were added in a first PCR, and a second PCR then increased library yield. After Ampure bead purification, the TCR product of roughly 650 bp was size-selected on a 2% E-gel SizeSelection system. Library quality was checked on a Bioanalyzer, concentration was measured with Qubit, and libraries were quantified with the Kapa Library Quantification kit before pooling. An Illumina HiSeq 2500 sequenced the libraries paired-end 2 x 150 bp. To increase sequence diversity, roughly 24-30% phiX was spiked into each library pool. The paper's data handling went like this. Quality-filtered reads were processed with the UMI-based MiGEC pipeline, and over 85% of raw TCR sequences were removed by the MiGEC pipeline during error correction. VDJ genes were aligned to IMGT germline references, and each clonotype was defined by a unique CDR3 amino acid sequence together with V-J genes. Clonal expansion, Shannon diversity, and CDR3 relatedness (CalcPairwiseDistances, ClusterSamples) were evaluated with VDJtools, and phylogenetic trees were built with CLCbio workbench. A clone was classed as expanded if it had 8 or more unique UMIs, a cutoff based on coefficient-of-variation modelling across technical triplicates. In-frame beta chains were kept once TCRdb had trimmed the public reads at Q25 with fastp and called clones with MiXCR. Identical CDR3 proteins give one entry, which carries the most common genes and DNA. These V and J calls originate from TCRdb's pipeline instead of the authors' own analysis. Recorded for this sample are tens of thousands of distinct CDR3 sequences; 4.1% of them occurred a single time. The ten top clones hold roughly 2.7% of the sample.

Libraries from unsorted PBMCs were made from 2 million PBMCs kept in RNAlater at -80 degrees C until RNA extraction. The multiple sclerosis patients were enrolled in a US clinical protocol that evaluated disease progression with magnetic resonance imaging. Peripheral blood was subjected to Ficoll-Hypaque density gradient centrifugation to isolate PBMCs, which were then cryopreserved in liquid nitrogen. The TCR sequence derives from a man aged 50 to 60 with multiple sclerosis. What was sequenced was PBMCs. The rearrangement joined TRBV7-8 to TRBJ1-5, and the D gene may be TRBD1, 6 bases matching. The DNA sequence follows: TGTGCCAGCAGCGAGAGGACAGACTTGTATAGCAATCAGCCCCAGCATTTT. The resulting protein is CASSERTDLYSNQPQHF.